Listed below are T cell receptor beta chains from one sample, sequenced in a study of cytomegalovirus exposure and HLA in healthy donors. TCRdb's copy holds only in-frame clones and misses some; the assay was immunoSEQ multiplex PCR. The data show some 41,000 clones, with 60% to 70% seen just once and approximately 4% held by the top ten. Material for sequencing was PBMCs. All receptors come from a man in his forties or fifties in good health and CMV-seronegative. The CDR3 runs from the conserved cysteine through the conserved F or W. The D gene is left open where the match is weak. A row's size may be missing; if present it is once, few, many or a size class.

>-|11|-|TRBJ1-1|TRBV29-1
TGCAGCGTTGAAGAAACAGGGAGAGCTTTCTTT
CSVEETGRAFF
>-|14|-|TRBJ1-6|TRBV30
TGTGCCTGGAGTGTGAAACGAGATAATTCACCCCTCCACTTT
CAWSVKRDNSPLHF
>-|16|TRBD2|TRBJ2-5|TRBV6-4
TGTGCCAGCAGTGACTCAGCGGGGGGATCCCGGGAGACCCAGTACTTC
CASSDSAGGSRETQYF
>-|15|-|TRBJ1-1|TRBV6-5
TGTGCCAGCAGTTACTCGAACCCGGGGGACACTGAAGCTTTCTTT
CASSYSNPGDTEAFF
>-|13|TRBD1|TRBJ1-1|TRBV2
TGTGCCAGCAGGGGACAGCCTAACACTGAAGCTTTCTTT
CASRGQPNTEAFF
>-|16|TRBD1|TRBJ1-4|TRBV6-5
TGTGCCAGCAGTTCCGGGGACAGGGAGCTTAATGAAAAACTGTTTTTT
CASSSGDRELNEKLFF
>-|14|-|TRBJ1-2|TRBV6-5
TGTGCCAGCAGTTACGGGGTGGCAGGGATGGACTACACCTTC
CASSYGVAGMDYTF
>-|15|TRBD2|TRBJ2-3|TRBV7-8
TGTGCCAGCAGCTTCGGACTAGCGGGGTACGATACGCAGTATTTT
CASSFGLAGYDTQYF
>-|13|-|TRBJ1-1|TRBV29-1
TGCAGCGTTTTCAGGGGAGGGGGCACTGAAGCTTTCTTT
CSVFRGGGTEAFF
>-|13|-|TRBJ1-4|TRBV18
TGTGCCAGCTCACCTAACAGAAATGAAAAACTGTTTTTT
CASSPNRNEKLFF
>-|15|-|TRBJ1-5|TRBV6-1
TGTGCCAGCAAAACATCCCGCGCGGACAATCAGCCCCAGCATTTT
CASKTSRADNQPQHF
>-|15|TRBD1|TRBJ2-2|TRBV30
TGTGCCTGGAGTGTGAAGGCAGGGGGCACCGGGGAGCTGTTTTTT
CAWSVKAGGTGELFF
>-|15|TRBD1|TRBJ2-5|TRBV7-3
TGTGCCAGCAGCTTAGGGGACAGGGACGGGGAGACCCAGTACTTC
CASSLGDRDGETQYF
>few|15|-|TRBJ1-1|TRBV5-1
TGCGCCAGCAGCTCAGATATCAGGGGGAACACTGAAGCTTTCTTT
CASSSDIRGNTEAFF
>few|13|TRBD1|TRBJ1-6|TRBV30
TGTGCCTGGGGGGACAGGGATAATTCACCCCTCCACTTT
CAWGDRDNSPLHF
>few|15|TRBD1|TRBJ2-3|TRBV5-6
TGTGCCAGCAGCGGGGACAGGGGCGCGTTGGCTACGCAGTATTTT
CASSGDRGALATQYF
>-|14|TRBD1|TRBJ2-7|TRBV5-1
TGCGCCAGCAGCCCATGGGACAGCTCCTACGAGCAGTACTTC
CASSPWDSSYEQYF
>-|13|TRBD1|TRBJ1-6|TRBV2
TGTGCCAGCAACCGGGACAGGGGATCACCCCTCCACTTT
CASNRDRGSPLHF
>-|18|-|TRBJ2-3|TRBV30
TGTGCCTCCAAACCCGGCTGGGGGCGGTACCTTAGCACAGATACGCAGTATTTT
CASKPGWGRYLSTDTQYF
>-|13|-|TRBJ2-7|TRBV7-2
TGTGCCAGCAGCACCCGGGACACCTACGAGCAGTACTTC
CASSTRDTYEQYF
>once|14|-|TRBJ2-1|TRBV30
TGTGCCTGGAACGCGCGGGTGCCGAACAATGAGCAGTTCTTC
CAWNARVPNNEQFF
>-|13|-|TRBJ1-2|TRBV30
TGTGCCTGGACCAGCGGGACTTATGGAGGCTACACCTTC
CAWTSGTYGGYTF
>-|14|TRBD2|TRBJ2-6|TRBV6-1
TGTGCCAGCACCCGGGGGGATGGGGCCAACGTCCTGACTTTC
CASTRGDGANVLTF
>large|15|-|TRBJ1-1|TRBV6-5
TGTGCCAGCAGTTACTCGGGGCGCCGTAACACTGAAGCTTTCTTT
CASSYSGRRNTEAFF
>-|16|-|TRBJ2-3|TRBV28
TGTGCCAGCAGTTTAACCGGGAGACTAGTCGTAGATACGCAGTATTTT
CASSLTGRLVVDTQYF
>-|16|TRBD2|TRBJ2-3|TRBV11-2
TGTGCCAGCAGCCAATCGACTAGCGGGAGAGGCGATACGCAGTATTTT
CASSQSTSGRGDTQYF
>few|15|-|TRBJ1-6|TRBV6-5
TGTGCCAGCAGGCCGGGGGGGGCCAAAAATTCACCCCTCCACTTT
CASRPGGAKNSPLHF
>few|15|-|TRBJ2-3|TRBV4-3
TGCGCCAGCAGCCAAGACGAGAATCGTATTAATACGCAGTATTTT
CASSQDENRINTQYF
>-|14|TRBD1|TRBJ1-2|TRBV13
TGTGCCAGCAGCCCAGGGACAGATTTATATGGCTACACCTTC
CASSPGTDLYGYTF
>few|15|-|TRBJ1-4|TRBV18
TGTGCCAGCTCACCTAGGACAGAGACTCGTGAAAAACTGTTTTTT
CASSPRTETREKLFF
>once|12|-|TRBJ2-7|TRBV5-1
TGCGCCAGCAGCTTGGACAGGGAGGGGCAGTACTTC
CASSLDREGQYF
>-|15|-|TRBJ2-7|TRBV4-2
TGTGCCAGCAGCCAAGATGCGACAGTTCCCCTCGAGCAGTACTTC
CASSQDATVPLEQYF